Here is one T cell receptor beta chain with its context. Its antigen remains unknown. One end of the junction varies from germline; a read error may be responsible. The record originates from a study of T cell repertoires in cytomegalovirus infection. Study-level background: Peptides in the study included HLA-C-restricted and HLA-B-restricted CMV epitopes.

MiXCR, run by TCRdb on the reads, gives a single entry per CDR3 protein. This table has roughly 990,000 distinct CDR3 sequences, roughly 30% appearing once. This CDR3 spans 15 amino acids. The V and J genes are TRBV12-3 or TRBV12-4 and TRBJ2-5; TRBD1 is a possible D gene (5 bases). This TCR was recovered from a human donor in good health (CMV status not recorded). Some clones in this sample may be carry-over from other donors' samples. Material: cultured CD8+ T cells from PBMCs, obtained from culture after CMV antigen stimulation. For the CDR3, the DNA is TGTGTCAGCAGAATGTCCCAGGGCGGCCAAGAGACCCAGTACTTC. It codes for CVSRMSQGGQETQYF.